The entry below describes one TCR beta chain. The antigen remains undetermined. The sample comes from a study of graft-versus-host responses after intestinal transplantation. About the study: Grafts that recipients had were multivisceral, liver-intestinal, or isolated intestinal transplants. Recipients were all induced with anti-thymocyte globulin, then given tacrolimus and steroids for around three years.

Study-wide findings and caveats: HvG clone declines early post-transplant were associated with peak circulating GvH levels. There were GvH clones found in recipient marrow, and some of them appeared first in ileum or blood.

The V gene's germline CDR1 is SEHNR and CDR2 FQNEAQ (reference sequence). This CDR3 comprises 17 residues. Deletions cut 4 bases from V and 5 bases from J, with 20 bases between. Here immunoSEQ multiplex PCR was the method, and the copy in TCRdb shows in-frame clones only, minus some. Seen here are about 93,000 clones, roughly 91% observed once, and the top ten hold over 0.45%. The starting material was unstimulated CD8+ T cells sorted from spleen or lymph node cells, obtained before intestinal transplant. This sequence was found in a human donor who received an intestinal transplant. The genes are TRBV7-9 and TRBJ1-4, with a tentative D call TRBD1 (5 bases). The CDR3 region is CASSSTGDPLVNEKLFF. In nucleotides, the CDR3 is TGTGCCAGCAGCTCTACAGGTGACCCCCTTGTGAATGAAAAACTGTTTTTT.